This TCR beta chain appears in the sequencing data of a study of shared T cell receptors in the human thymus. TCRdb keeps only in-frame clones here, not all; method: immunoSEQ multiplex PCR. The repertoire holds 720,000 or so clones, 80% to 90% seen once, with over 0.008% in the top ten. Germline CDR1 is MNHNS and CDR2 is SASEGT. The CDR3 totals 13 residues. Trimming took 8 bases from V and 2 from J, leaving 13 bases between them. The same sample was also studied in work on human thymus T cells. That source adds: In corrective heart surgery, resections were taken, and these provided the thymus tissue. V and J genes seemed to be used with bias in thymic and blood repertoires. Thymic repertoires of unrelated individuals were reported in related research to overlap highly.

The genes are TRBV6-1 and TRBJ2-7, with D maybe TRBD1 (6 bases). The sequence came from a girl in the first two years of life with a congenital heart defect. The source material was thymocytes. The CDR3 loop is CASWDTLAYEQYF. CDR3 nucleotide sequence: TGTGCCAGCTGGGACACGCTAGCCTACGAGCAGTACTTC.